The clone carrying this TCR beta chain was seen more than once but under ten times. The antigen remains undetermined. These data belong to a study of blood T cells in healthy people across ages. Germline loops: CDR1 MGHRA, CDR2 YSYEKL. J was trimmed by 5 bases and V by 6 bases; bases with no gene match: 5. The CDR3 runs 14 residues. Study observations and caveats: Not knowing donor CMV status may have confounded expanded clonotype changes. Versus aged donors, long-lived donors had higher diversity and more naive CD4+ cells.

Combining a sample-barcoded 5' primer with a J-beta primer mix, a second PCR ran for roughly 7 to 12 cycles. A single record per CDR3 protein comes from TCRdb applying MiXCR to the 5' RACE reads. The profile shows 1.8 million or so distinct CDR3 sequences, about 39% of them singletons. Isolation yielded PBMCs, at least 7 million per sample, in every case. Samples each had at least 5.5 micrograms of total RNA extracted. The origin of this receptor is a human donor in good health. The sequenced material came from blood. The rearrangement uses TRBV4-1 and TRBJ2-7, with 12 bases matching TRBD1. CDR3 region: CASRRGQGANEQYF. The CDR3 bases are TGCGCCAGCAGGAGGGGACAGGGGGCGAACGAGCAGTACTTC.